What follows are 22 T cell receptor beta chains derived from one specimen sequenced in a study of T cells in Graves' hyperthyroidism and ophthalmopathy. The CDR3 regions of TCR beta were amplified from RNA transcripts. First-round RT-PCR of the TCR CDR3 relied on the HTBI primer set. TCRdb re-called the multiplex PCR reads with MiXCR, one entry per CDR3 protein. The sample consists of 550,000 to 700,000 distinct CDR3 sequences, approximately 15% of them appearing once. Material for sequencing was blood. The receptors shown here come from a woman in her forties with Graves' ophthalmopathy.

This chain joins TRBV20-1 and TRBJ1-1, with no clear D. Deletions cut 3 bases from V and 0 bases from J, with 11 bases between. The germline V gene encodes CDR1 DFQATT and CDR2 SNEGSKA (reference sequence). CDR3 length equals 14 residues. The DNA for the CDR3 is TGCAGTGCTAGCGCGGTCGGAATGAACACTGAAGCTTTCTTT. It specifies CSASAVGMNTEAFF.

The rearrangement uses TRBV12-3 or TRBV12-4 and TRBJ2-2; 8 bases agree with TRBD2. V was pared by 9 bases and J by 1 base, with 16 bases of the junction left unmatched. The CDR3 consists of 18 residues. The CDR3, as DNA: TGTGCCAGACCCAACGGGAAATTAGCGGGAAAGAACACCGGGGAGCTGTTTTTT. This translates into CARPNGKLAGKNTGELFF.

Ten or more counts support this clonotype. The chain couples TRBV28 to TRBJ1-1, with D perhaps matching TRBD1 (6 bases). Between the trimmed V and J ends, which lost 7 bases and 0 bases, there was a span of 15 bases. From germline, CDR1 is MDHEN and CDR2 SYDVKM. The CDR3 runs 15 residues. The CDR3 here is CASTIGGLLNTEAFF. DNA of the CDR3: TGTGCCAGCACCATAGGGGGGCTTTTGAACACTGAAGCTTTCTTT.

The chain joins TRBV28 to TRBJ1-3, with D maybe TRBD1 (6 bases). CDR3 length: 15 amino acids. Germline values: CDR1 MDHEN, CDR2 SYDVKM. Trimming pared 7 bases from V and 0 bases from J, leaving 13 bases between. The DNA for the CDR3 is TGTGCCAGCACCACATGGGGGGCCTCTGGAAACACCATATATTTT. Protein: CASTTWGASGNTIYF.

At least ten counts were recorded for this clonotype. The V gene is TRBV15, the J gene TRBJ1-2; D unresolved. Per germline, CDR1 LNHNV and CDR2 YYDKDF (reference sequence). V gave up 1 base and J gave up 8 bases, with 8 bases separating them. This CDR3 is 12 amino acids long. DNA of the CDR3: TGTGCCACCAGCAGAGGAAGGCGAGGCTACACCTTC. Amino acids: CATSRGRRGYTF.

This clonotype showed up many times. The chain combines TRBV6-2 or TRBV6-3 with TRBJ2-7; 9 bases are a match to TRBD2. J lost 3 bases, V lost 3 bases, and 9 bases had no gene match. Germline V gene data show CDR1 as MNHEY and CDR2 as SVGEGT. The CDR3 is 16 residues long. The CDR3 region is CASSYGLAGGIYEQYF. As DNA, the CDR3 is TGTGCCAGCAGTTATGGTTTGGCGGGAGGGATCTACGAGCAGTACTTC.

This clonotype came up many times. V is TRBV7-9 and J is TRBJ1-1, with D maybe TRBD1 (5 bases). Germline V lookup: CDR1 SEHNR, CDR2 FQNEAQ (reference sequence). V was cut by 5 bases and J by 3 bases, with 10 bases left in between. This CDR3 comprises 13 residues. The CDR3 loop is CASSEGTDTEAFF. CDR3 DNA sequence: TGTGCCAGCAGCGAAGGGACGGACACTGAAGCTTTCTTT. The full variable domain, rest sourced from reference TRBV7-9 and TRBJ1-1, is DTGVSQNPRHKITKRGQNVTFRCDPISEHNRLYWYRQTLGQGPEFLTYFQNEAQLEKSRLLSDRFSAERPKGSFSTLEIQRTEQGDSAMYLCASSEGTDTEAFFGQGTRLTVV.

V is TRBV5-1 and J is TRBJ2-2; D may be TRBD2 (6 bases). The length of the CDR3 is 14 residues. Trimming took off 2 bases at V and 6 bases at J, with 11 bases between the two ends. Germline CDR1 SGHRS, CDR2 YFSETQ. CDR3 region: CASSFTSLAGELFF. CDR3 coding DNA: TGCGCCAGCAGCTTCACTAGCCTCGCCGGGGAGCTGTTTTTT.

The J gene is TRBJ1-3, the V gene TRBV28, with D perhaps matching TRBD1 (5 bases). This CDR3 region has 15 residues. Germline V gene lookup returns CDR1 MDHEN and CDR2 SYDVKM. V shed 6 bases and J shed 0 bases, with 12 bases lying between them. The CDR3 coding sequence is TGTGCCAGCAGGAAACATGACAGCTCTGGAAACACCATATATTTT. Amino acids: CASRKHDSSGNTIYF. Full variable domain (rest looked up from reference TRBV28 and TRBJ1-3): DVKVTQSSRYLVKRTGEKVFLECVQDMDHENMFWYRQDPGLGLRLIYFSYDVKMKEKGDIPEGYSVSREKKERFSLILESASTNQTSMYLCASRKHDSSGNTIYFGEGSWLTVV.

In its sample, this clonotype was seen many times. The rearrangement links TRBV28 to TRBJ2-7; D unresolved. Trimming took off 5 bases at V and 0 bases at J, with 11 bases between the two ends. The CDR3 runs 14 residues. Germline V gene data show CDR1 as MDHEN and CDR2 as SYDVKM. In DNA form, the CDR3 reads TGTGCCAGCAGTCCAGCCCGTGCCTCCTACGAGCAGTACTTC. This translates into CASSPARASYEQYF.

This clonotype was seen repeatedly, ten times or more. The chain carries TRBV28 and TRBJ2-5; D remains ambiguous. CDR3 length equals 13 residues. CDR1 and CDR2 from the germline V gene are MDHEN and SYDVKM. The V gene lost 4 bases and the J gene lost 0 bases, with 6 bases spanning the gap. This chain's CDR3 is CASSSANQETQYF. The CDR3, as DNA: TGTGCCAGCAGTTCCGCAAACCAAGAGACCCAGTACTTC.

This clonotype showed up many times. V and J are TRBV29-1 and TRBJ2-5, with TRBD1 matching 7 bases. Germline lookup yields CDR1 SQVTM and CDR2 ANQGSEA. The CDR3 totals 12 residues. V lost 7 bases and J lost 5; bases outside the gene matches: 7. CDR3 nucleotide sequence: TGCAGCGCAACAGGGGCGGGTGAGACCCAGTACTTC. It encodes CSATGAGETQYF.

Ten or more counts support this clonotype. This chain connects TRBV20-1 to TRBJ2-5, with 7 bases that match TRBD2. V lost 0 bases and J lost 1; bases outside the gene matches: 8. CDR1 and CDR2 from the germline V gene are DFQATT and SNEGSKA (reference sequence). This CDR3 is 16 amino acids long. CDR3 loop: CSARDPSLAVQETQYF. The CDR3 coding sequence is TGCAGTGCTAGAGATCCCTCGCTAGCGGTCCAAGAGACCCAGTACTTC.

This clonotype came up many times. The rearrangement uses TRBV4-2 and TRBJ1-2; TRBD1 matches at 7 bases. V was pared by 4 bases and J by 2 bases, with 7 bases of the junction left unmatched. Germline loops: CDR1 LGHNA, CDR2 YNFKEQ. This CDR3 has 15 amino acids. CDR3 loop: CASSLLQGSNYGYTF. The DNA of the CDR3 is TGTGCCAGCAGCCTGCTACAGGGGAGCAACTATGGCTACACCTTC.

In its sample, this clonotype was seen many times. This CDR3 is CASSQTCSGRNQETQYF. The CDR3 DNA is TGTGCCAGCAGTCAAACTTGTAGCGGGAGGAACCAAGAGACCCAGTACTTC. This chain connects TRBV6-8 to TRBJ2-5; 10 bases line up with TRBD2. Germline values: CDR1 MNHGY, CDR2 SAAAGT. The CDR3 length is 17 residues. The trim removed 5 bases at V and 0 bases at J, leaving 9 bases unmatched.

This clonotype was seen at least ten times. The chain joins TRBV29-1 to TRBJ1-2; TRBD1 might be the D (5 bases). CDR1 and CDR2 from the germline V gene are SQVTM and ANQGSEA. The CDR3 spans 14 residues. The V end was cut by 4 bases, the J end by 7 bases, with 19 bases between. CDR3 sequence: CSVGGQEWDAGYTF. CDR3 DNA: TGCAGCGTTGGAGGACAAGAATGGGACGCTGGCTACACCTTC.

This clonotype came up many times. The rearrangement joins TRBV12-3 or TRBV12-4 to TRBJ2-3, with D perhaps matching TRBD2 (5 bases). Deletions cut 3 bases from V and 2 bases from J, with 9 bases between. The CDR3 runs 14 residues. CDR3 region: CASSFSGNTDTQYF. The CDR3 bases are TGTGCCAGCAGTTTTTCGGGAAACACAGATACGCAGTATTTT.

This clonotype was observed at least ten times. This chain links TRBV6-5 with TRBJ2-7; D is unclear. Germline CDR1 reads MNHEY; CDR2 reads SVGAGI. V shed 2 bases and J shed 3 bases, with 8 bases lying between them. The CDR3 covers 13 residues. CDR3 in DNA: TGTGCCAGCAGTTACGGTGACGGCTACGAGCAGTACTTC. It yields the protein CASSYGDGYEQYF.

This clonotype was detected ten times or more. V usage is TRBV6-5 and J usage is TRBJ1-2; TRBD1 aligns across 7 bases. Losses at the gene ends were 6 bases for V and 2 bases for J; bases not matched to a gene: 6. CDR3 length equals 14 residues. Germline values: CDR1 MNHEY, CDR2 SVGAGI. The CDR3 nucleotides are TGTGCCAGCAGGTCGGACAGGAGGAACTATGGCTACACCTTC. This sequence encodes CASRSDRRNYGYTF.

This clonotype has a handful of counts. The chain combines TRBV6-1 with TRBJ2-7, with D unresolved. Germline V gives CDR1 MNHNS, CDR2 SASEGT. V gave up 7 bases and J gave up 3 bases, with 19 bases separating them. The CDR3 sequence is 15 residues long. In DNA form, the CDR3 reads TGTGCCAGCACCCAGGCGAACAGTCCTTTCTACGAGCAGTACTTC. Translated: CASTQANSPFYEQYF.

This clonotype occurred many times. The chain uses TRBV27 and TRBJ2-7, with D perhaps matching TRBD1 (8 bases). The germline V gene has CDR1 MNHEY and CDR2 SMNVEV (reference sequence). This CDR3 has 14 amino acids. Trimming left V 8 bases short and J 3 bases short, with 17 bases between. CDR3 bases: TGTGCCAGCTCAATCACAGGGGGGGACTACGAGCAGTACTTC. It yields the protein CASSITGGDYEQYF.

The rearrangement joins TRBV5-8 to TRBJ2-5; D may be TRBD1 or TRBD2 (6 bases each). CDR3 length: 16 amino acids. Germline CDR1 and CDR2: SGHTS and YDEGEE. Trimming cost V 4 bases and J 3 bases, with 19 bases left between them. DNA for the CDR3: TGTGCCAGCAGCCTGTTACAGGGAGGTAGAGAAGAGACCCAGTACTTC. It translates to CASSLLQGGREETQYF.